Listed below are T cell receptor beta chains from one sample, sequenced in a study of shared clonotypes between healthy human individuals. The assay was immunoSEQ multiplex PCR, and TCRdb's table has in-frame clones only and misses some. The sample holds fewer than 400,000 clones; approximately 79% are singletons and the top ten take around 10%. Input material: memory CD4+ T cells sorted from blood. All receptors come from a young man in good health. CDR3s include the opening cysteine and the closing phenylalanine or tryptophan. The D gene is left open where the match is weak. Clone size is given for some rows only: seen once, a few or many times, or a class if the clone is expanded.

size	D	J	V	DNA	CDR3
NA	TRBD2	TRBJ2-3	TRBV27	TGTGCCAGCAGCGGGCGGGGGAGGACAGATACGCAGTATTTT	CASSGRGRTDTQYF
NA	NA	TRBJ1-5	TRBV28	TGTGCCAGTGAAGATGGTCGGGCCCAGCATTTT	CASEDGRAQHF
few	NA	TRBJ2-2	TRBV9	TGTGCCAGCAGCGTAGCAGATAACACCGGGGAGCTGTTTTTT	CASSVADNTGELFF
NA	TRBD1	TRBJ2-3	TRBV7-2	TGTGCCAGCAGCGGAAGGACAGGGAGTCTTTTCACAGATACGCAGTATTTT	CASSGRTGSLFTDTQYF
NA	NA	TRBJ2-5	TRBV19	TGTGCCAGTAGGCAGGACACGACCCAGTACTTC	CASRQDTTQYF
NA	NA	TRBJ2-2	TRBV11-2	TGTGCCAGCAGCTTAGAGGGGTTCGGACCCGGGGAGCTGTTTTTT	CASSLEGFGPGELFF
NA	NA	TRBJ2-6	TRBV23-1	TGCGCCAGCAGTCGGTTGAGTACGCAACAAAGTCGGGCCAACGTCCTGACTTTC	CASSRLSTQQSRANVLTF
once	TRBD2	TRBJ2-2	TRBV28	TGTGCCAGCAGTCCCGATAGCGGGTCGGGTGTCGGGGAGCTGTTTTTT	CASSPDSGSGVGELFF
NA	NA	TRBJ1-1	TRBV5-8	TGTGCCAGTAACCACGACAGTACCAACACTGAAGCTTTCTTT	CASNHDSTNTEAFF
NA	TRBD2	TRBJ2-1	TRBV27	TGTGCCAGCAGTTTGACTAGCGGGAACAATGAGCAGTTCTTC	CASSLTSGNNEQFF
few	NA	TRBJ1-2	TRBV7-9	TGTGCCAGCAGCTTAGGCGGTGCCCACTATGGCTACACCTTC	CASSLGGAHYGYTF
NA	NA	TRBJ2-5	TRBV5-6	TGTGCCAGCAGTCATTTCGACCAAGAGACCCAGTACTTC	CASSHFDQETQYF
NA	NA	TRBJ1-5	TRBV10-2	TGCGCCAGCAGTGGCTCCACTGGTTCCGTAAGAGGGCAGCCCCAGCATTTT	CASSGSTGSVRGQPQHF
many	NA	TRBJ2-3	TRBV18	TGTGCCAGCTCACCACGGAGGGGGCAAGCAGATACGCAGTATTTT	CASSPRRGQADTQYF
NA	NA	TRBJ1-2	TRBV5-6	TGTGCCAGCAGCGTATCAAAGGACGGCTACACCTTC	CASSVSKDGYTF
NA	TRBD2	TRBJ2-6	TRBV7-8	TGTGCCAGCTCCGGACTAGCGACCTACTCTGGGGCCAACGTCCTGACTTTC	CASSGLATYSGANVLTF
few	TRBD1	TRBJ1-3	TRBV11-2	TGTGCCAGCACCGTCGGACAGGGGATTACTTCTGGAAACACCATATATTTT	CASTVGQGITSGNTIYF
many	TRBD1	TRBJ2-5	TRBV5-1	TGCGCCAGCAGCCCGGGGACAGGGGGTTACCAAGAGACCCAGTACTTC	CASSPGTGGYQETQYF
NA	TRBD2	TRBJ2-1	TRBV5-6	TGTGCCAGCAGCGTAGGGCTAGCGGAGGTCTTATACAATGAGCAGTTCTTC	CASSVGLAEVLYNEQFF
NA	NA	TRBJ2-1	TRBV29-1	TGCAGCGTTGGCAGGAGCTCCTACAATGAGCAGTTCTTC	CSVGRSSYNEQFF
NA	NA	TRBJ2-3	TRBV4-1	TGCGCCAGTGAGGGCAGAACAGATACGCAGTATTTT	CASEGRTDTQYF
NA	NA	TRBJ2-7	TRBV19	TGTGCCAGTAGTATACACCCTAACAGGGCAGTTCGCGAGCAGTACTTC	CASSIHPNRAVREQYF
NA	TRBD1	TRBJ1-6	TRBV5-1	TGCGCCAGCAGCGCTGGACAGGGGAGCCTCGGCCTCCACTTT	CASSAGQGSLGLHF
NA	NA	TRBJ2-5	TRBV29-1	TGCAGCGTAAAGAGCGTCCGGGATTGGGAGACCCAGTACTTC	CSVKSVRDWETQYF
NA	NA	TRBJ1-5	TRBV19	TGTGCCAGTAGTACCACAGGGCCTAGCAATCAGCCCCAGCATTTT	CASSTTGPSNQPQHF
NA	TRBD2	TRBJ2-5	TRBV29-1	TGCAGCGTCCTACCAAGAACTAGCGGGCAAGAGACCCAGTACTTC	CSVLPRTSGQETQYF
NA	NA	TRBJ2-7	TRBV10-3	TGTGCCATCAGTGAGTCTGGTCGGGACACCTACTACGAGCAGTACTTC	CAISESGRDTYYEQYF
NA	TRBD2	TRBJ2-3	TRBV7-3	TGTGCCAGCAGCTTAACGGGACTAGCCGGAGATACGCAGTATTTT	CASSLTGLAGDTQYF
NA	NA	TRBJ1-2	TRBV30	TGTGCCTGGAGTCCGGGAACGAGTGGCTACACCTTC	CAWSPGTSGYTF
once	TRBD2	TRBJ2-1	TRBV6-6	TGTGCCAGCAGTACCCGACTAGCGGGTAATGAGCAGTTCTTC	CASSTRLAGNEQFF
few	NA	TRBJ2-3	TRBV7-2	TGTGCCAGCAGCTCGGGGACTTCCCGCACAGATACGCAGTATTTT	CASSSGTSRTDTQYF
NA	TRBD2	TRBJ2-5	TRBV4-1	TGCGCCAGCAGCCAGGGGTGGGGGACTAGCGGAGATCAAGAGACCCAGTACTTC	CASSQGWGTSGDQETQYF
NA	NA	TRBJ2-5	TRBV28	TGTGCCAGCAGTTCCCCCTCCTCAGGGGATCAAGAGACCCAGTACTTC	CASSSPSSGDQETQYF
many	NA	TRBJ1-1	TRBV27	TGTGCCAGCAGTCGGGGCACTGAAGCTTTCTTT	CASSRGTEAFF
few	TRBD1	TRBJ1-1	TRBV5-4	TGTGCCAGCAGTTCCTCAGACAGGGAGAACACTGAAGCTTTCTTT	CASSSSDRENTEAFF
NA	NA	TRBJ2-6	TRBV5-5	TGTGCCAGCAGCTCCGAGGGCTCTGGGGCCAACGTCCTGACTTTC	CASSSEGSGANVLTF
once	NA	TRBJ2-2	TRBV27	TGTGCCAGCAGTCCAAGAGGACCAACCGGGGAGCTGTTTTTT	CASSPRGPTGELFF
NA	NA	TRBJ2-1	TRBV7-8	TGTGCCAGCAGCTTAGACAGGTTTGCCTACAATGAGCAGTTCTTC	CASSLDRFAYNEQFF
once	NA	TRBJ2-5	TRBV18	TGTGCCAGCTCACCCAGCCTAGAGACCCAGTACTTC	CASSPSLETQYF
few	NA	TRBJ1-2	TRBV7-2	TGTGCCAGCAGCCCCGACTCGGGGGGCTACACCTTC	CASSPDSGGYTF
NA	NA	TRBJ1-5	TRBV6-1	TGTGCCAGCAGCCCCTGGGGGGAACAGCCCCAGCATTTT	CASSPWGEQPQHF
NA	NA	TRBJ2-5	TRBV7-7	TGTGCTAGCAGCTTAGATGCGGTCCAAGAGACCCAGTACTTC	CASSLDAVQETQYF
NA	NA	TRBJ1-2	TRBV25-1	TGTGCCAGCATAGTTTTGGTTCTAGGGGGAGGGGAGGGCTACACCTTC	CASIVLVLGGGEGYTF